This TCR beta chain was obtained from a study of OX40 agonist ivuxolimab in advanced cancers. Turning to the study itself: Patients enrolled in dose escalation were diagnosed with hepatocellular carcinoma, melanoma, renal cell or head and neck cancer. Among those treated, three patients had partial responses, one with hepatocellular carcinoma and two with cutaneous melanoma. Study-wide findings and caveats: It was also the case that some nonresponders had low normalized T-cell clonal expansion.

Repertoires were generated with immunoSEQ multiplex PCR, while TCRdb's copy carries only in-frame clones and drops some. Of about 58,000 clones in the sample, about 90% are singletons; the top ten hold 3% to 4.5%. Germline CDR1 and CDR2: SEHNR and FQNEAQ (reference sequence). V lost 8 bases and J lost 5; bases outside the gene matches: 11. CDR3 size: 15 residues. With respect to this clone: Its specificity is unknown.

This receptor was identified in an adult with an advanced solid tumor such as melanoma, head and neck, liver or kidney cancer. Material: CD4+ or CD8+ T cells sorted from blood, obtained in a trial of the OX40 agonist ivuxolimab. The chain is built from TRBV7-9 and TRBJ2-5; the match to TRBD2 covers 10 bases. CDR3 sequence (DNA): TGTGCCAGCCAAGGAACTCTAGCGGGAGATGAGACCCAGTACTTC. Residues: CASQGTLAGDETQYF.